This T cell receptor (beta chain) was sequenced for a study of blood T cell repertoires in COVID-19 (TCRdb year 2020). Concerning the study at large: The collaborator samples originated in the United States, Italy and Spain and spanned the acute and convalescent phases of COVID-19. Where HLA class I and class II types were available, the types were taken from metadata supplied by the sample provider, not from assay-based typing. The sample metadata nearly always contained a de-identified subject ID, COVID-19 status, age in years and sex. The samples were drawn from two sources: the first 160 participants of the ongoing ImmuneRACE study, and 950 to 1,500 subjects contributed by 6 global collaborators. The repertoires were made available in a free public database intended to serve as a resource for research on the immune response to SARS-CoV-2. The dataset comprised deeply sampled blood TCRbeta repertoires from subjects exposed to, actively infected with, or recovered from COVID-19. The prospective study material was composed of cDNA or gDNA derived from T cells, B-cell-depleted T cells, or PBMCs.

CDR3 length: 14 amino acids, cysteine to phenylalanine. Solely the CDR3 DNA is kept, with 42 bases framed from the first base. The germline V gene sets CDR1 to SGHRS and CDR2 to YFSETQ. At the junction V is shortened by 5 bases and J by 8 bases, with 19 bases in between. TCRbeta CDR3 regions were amplified from genomic DNA using the immunoSEQ Assay, a bias-controlled multiplex PCR. Per the source publication's procedure: The number of nucleated cells in each sample was estimated by amplification of reference gene primers within the assay. To quantify the absolute abundance of each unique TCRbeta CDR3 rearrangement, sequence reads were collapsed and filtered. Productive Simpson clonality was computed per sample as the square root of Simpson's diversity index over productive rearrangements. In its TCRdb copy, this immuneACCESS table keeps in-frame sequences only and misses some clones. Where compared with another copy, unresolved V genes explain less than half of these, and the others have no known cause. The D gene and trimming were derived from the DNA, and the V and J assignments and clone size from that table. The sample includes some 380,000 clones, with approximately 88% observed a single time. The ten largest clonotypes hold over 2% of the sample.

Participants in the prospective study were enrolled through a virtual design, were aged about 18 to 89 years, and lived in 24 United States geographic areas. Cohort assignment in the prospective study relied on participant-reported clinical history from a screening survey and a study questionnaire. Mobile phlebotomists in the prospective study collected whole blood, serum and a nasopharyngeal or oropharyngeal swab from every participant. Participants in the prospective study had the option to provide additional blood draws and questionnaires over an approximately 2-month period. Prospective study blood samples were shipped either frozen or at room temperature before DNA extraction. The study at large found these results: The quantity of clinical and demographic metadata differed by source and by participant and was supplied without curation.

Of note for this clone: What this receptor recognizes is not known. No much larger clone exists at a distance of one base, and base qualities are not known.

This clonotype was sampled from a woman aged 40 to 55 with acute COVID-19. Material: PBMCs or T cells enriched from blood (not recorded which). The chain was built from TRBV5-1 and TRBJ2-5; TRBD2 is a possible D gene, resting on 5 matching bases. The CDR3 reads CASRSRGAGETQYF. DNA sequence: TGCGCCAGCAGGAGCCGAGGAGCCGGGGAAACCCAGTACTTC.